These T cell receptor beta chains were read from a single sample in a study of blood T cell repertoires in COVID-19. The method was immunoSEQ multiplex PCR; TCRdb's version includes in-frame clones alone and lacks a portion of them. The sample yields about 170,000 clones, around four fifths seen once. What was sequenced was peripheral blood. The source is a man aged 35-49 years who had recovered from COVID-19. The CDR3 runs from the conserved cysteine through the conserved F or W. A D gene is named only where the DNA matches it firmly. Not all rows give a size; the values are once, few, many and, for expanded clones, a class.

TRBV12-3/TRBV12-4	TRBJ2-2	NA	NA	TGTGCCAGCAGCCCAAACACCGGGGAGCTGTTTTTT	CASSPNTGELFF
TRBV6-4	TRBJ2-3	NA	TRBD1	TGTGCCAGCAGTAAGACAGGGGTCACAGATACGCAGTATTTT	CASSKTGVTDTQYF
TRBV27	TRBJ1-4	NA	NA	TGTGCCGGCCACACTCGGGGGAATGAAAAACTGTTTTTT	CAGHTRGNEKLFF
TRBV29-1	TRBJ2-3	NA	NA	TGCAGCGTCTCGGGAGTCGGAGATACGCAGTATTTT	CSVSGVGDTQYF
TRBV19	TRBJ1-1	NA	NA	TGTGCCAGTAGTAAGGGGCCCATGAACACTGAAGCTTTCTTT	CASSKGPMNTEAFF
TRBV7-2	TRBJ2-3	few	NA	TGTGCCAGCAGCCCCCAACTTCCCCCAGATACGCAGTATTTT	CASSPQLPPDTQYF
TRBV6-5	TRBJ1-3	NA	NA	TGTGCCAGCACCCCGGGGTCCTCTGGAAACACCATATATTTT	CASTPGSSGNTIYF
TRBV4-3	TRBJ2-5	NA	NA	TGCGCCAGCAGCCAAGATTTCCGGACTACTCTGGTAGAGACCCAGTACTTC	CASSQDFRTTLVETQYF
TRBV28	TRBJ2-1	NA	TRBD2	TGTGCCAGCAGTTTATTGGGGACTAGCCGGGATGAGCAGTTCTTC	CASSLLGTSRDEQFF
TRBV6-5	TRBJ1-3	NA	TRBD1	TGTGCCAGCAGTTACTCGGGACAGGGTGGTAACACCATATATTTT	CASSYSGQGGNTIYF
TRBV6-2/TRBV6-3	TRBJ1-2	NA	NA	TGTGCCAGCAGTCAGCTTGGGGCTGAATATGGCTACACCTTC	CASSQLGAEYGYTF
TRBV5-6	TRBJ2-7	many	NA	TGTGCCAGCAGCCTCGGAGGGGGGGGGCTCTACGAGCAGTACTTC	CASSLGGGGLYEQYF
TRBV7-6	TRBJ1-2	NA	NA	TGTGCCAGCAGCTCCCGGCAGGGAGGGGATGGCTACACCTTC	CASSSRQGGDGYTF
TRBV11-1	TRBJ2-1	NA	NA	TGTGCCAGCAGCTTAGGACATTACAATGAGCAGTTCTTC	CASSLGHYNEQFF
TRBV11-1	TRBJ1-2	NA	TRBD1	TGTGCCAGCAGTTTCGGACAGGGTGGCTACACCTTC	CASSFGQGGYTF
TRBV7-9	TRBJ1-2	once	NA	TGTGCCAGCAGCTTAGTGGGGACAAAAAAGAACTATGGCTACACCTTC	CASSLVGTKKNYGYTF
TRBV5-4	TRBJ2-1	NA	TRBD1	TGTGCCAGCAGCACCGGGACAGGGGCAAACAATGAGCAGTTCTTC	CASSTGTGANNEQFF
TRBV7-8	TRBJ1-1	NA	TRBD1	TGTGCCAGCTTACCCCCCGGGACAGGGGTGACTGAAGCTTTCTTT	CASLPPGTGVTEAFF
TRBV7-2	TRBJ2-1	NA	TRBD2	TGTGCCAGCAGCTTGGGCGGGAGAAGCGAGCAGTTCTTC	CASSLGGRSEQFF
TRBV7-3	TRBJ2-3	NA	TRBD1	TGTGCCAGCAGCTTAACGAGACAGGGGTCGACAGATACGCAGTATTTT	CASSLTRQGSTDTQYF
TRBV2	TRBJ2-5	NA	NA	TGTGCCAGCAGGGAGGGACCTAACCAAGAGACCCAGTACTTC	CASREGPNQETQYF
TRBV7-9	TRBJ2-1	NA	NA	TGTGCCAGCAGTTCCCAGTGGAATGAGCAGTTCTTC	CASSSQWNEQFF
TRBV30	TRBJ2-3	NA	NA	TGTGCCTGGAGTGTTGGAGGTGGAGATACGCAGTATTTT	CAWSVGGGDTQYF
TRBV19	TRBJ1-1	NA	TRBD1	TGTGCCAGTGCAGGGGGCAGAAACACTGAAGCTTTCTTT	CASAGGRNTEAFF
TRBV28	TRBJ1-1	NA	NA	TGTGCCAGCAGTCAAAGAAAGACAGTGAACACTGAAGCTTTCTTT	CASSQRKTVNTEAFF
TRBV19	TRBJ2-7	NA	TRBD2	TGTGCCAGTAGTATGGACCTGGGGAGGGCAGAGCAGTACTTC	CASSMDLGRAEQYF
TRBV21-1	TRBJ2-4	NA	NA	TGTGCCAGCACCCACCGCGGTCAGGGTCCAAACATTCAGTACTTC	CASTHRGQGPNIQYF
TRBV7-2	TRBJ2-1	NA	NA	TGTGCCAGCATCGGAATAGAGGGCCAGTTCTTC	CASIGIEGQFF
TRBV6-6	TRBJ1-4	few	NA	TGTGCCAGCAGTCACCAACGACAGCTTCATGAAAAACTGTTTTTT	CASSHQRQLHEKLFF
TRBV5-4	TRBJ2-3	NA	NA	TGTGCCAGCAGCTTGGCTCTAGGGGCCTTCACAGATACGCAGTATTTT	CASSLALGAFTDTQYF
TRBV27	TRBJ2-7	NA	NA	TGTGCCAGCAGTTTACAGGGGAGTAAAAACGAGCAGTACTTC	CASSLQGSKNEQYF
TRBV5-1	TRBJ2-7	NA	TRBD2	TGCGCCAGCAGAAATAGCGGGAGTGGGGAGCAGTACTTC	CASRNSGSGEQYF
TRBV19	TRBJ1-5	NA	TRBD1	TGTGCCAGTAGTATAGGACAGGGAGGCCGTCAGCCCCAGCATTTT	CASSIGQGGRQPQHF
TRBV24-1	TRBJ2-7	NA	NA	TGTGCCACAGGGGGTATGGACGAGCAGTACTTC	CATGGMDEQYF
TRBV27	TRBJ2-7	NA	NA	TGTGCCAGCAGTAGTACAGGGAATTCCCGTTACGAGCAGTACTTC	CASSSTGNSRYEQYF
TRBV11-1	TRBJ2-5	NA	TRBD1	TGTGCCAGCAGCCGAGAGGGAGACAGGGGAGAGACCCAGTACTTC	CASSREGDRGETQYF
TRBV6-5	TRBJ2-5	many	NA	TGTGCCAGCAGTTACTCGGGGCCAGCAGAGACCCAGTACTTC	CASSYSGPAETQYF
TRBV19	TRBJ2-3	NA	TRBD2	TGTGCCAGTTCGGGGGGGCGGGTTGACACAGATACGCAGTATTTT	CASSGGRVDTDTQYF
TRBV7-2	TRBJ1-2	NA	NA	TGTGCCAGCAGCCTCCGACAGCTTACTAACTATGGCTACACCTTC	CASSLRQLTNYGYTF
TRBV27	TRBJ1-1	NA	NA	TGTGCCAGCAGTTTCGGAGGGCACGGCACTGAAGCTTTCTTT	CASSFGGHGTEAFF
TRBV29-1	TRBJ2-5	NA	NA	TGCAGCGTTGCGCCGGTACAAGAGACCCAGTACTTC	CSVAPVQETQYF